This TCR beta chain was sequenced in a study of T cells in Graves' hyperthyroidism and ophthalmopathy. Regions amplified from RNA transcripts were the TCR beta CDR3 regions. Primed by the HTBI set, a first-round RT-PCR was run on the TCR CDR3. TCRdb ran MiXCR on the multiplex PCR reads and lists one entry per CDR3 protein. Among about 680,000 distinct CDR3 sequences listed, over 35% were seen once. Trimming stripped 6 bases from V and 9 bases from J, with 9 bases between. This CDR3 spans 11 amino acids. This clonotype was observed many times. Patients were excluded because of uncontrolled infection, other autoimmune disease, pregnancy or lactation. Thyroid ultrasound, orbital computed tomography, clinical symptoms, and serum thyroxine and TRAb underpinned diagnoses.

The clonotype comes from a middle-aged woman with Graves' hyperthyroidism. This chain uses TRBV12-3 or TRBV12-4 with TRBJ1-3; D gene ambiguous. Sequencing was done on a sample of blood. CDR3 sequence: CASSLSGTIYF. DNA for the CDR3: TGTGCCAGCAGCCTTTCGGGCACCATATATTTT.